These 20 T cell receptor beta chains were all obtained from the same sample, sequenced in a study of T cell changes during pregnancy in multiple sclerosis. Profiled with immunoSEQ multiplex PCR; TCRdb holds only in-frame clones, not every one. The repertoire includes around 41,000 clones, roughly 90% of them detected once, and about 1.5% sits in the top ten. Sequencing was done on a sample of PBMCs (not recorded whether the cells were cultured). The source is a female donor with multiple sclerosis, enrolled in a pregnancy study.

This clone has only one observation. J is TRBJ2-7 and V is TRBV23-1, with 8 positions matching TRBD2. TRBV23-1 is reported as an ORF; its role is uncertain. Trimming at V came to 7 bases and at J to 5 bases, leaving 7 bases not matched to a gene. CDR3 length: 13 amino acids. The CDR3 spells CASIPGGGNEQYF. The DNA of the CDR3 is TGCGCCAGCATTCCGGGAGGGGGTAACGAGCAGTACTTC.

The gene calls are TRBV5-1 and TRBJ2-5; D gene uncertain. CDR1 is SGHRS, CDR2 YFSETQ, per germline. V was pared by 4 bases and J by 1 base, with 17 bases between. The CDR3 is made up of 16 amino acids. DNA for the CDR3: TGCGCCAGCAGCCCGCAGGTACCGAAATCCCAAGAGACCCAGTACTTC. Its protein product is CASSPQVPKSQETQYF.

The chain carries TRBV28 and TRBJ2-3; 9 bases are shared with TRBD2. The CDR3 loop spans 16 amino acids. Germline V lookup: CDR1 MDHEN, CDR2 SYDVKM. After removal of 3 bases from V and 4 bases from J, the junction contained 8 bases not matched to a gene. This chain's CDR3 is CASSFRSLAGPDTQYF. For the CDR3, the DNA is TGTGCCAGCAGTTTTCGGAGTCTAGCGGGACCAGATACGCAGTATTTT. Filled out from reference TRBV28 and TRBJ2-3, the complete variable domain reads DVKVTQSSRYLVKRTGEKVFLECVQDMDHENMFWYRQDPGLGLRLIYFSYDVKMKEKGDIPEGYSVSREKKERFSLILESASTNQTSMYLCASSFRSLAGPDTQYFGPGTRLTVL.

The gene calls are TRBV5-1 and TRBJ2-7; no definite D call. V was shortened by 3 bases and J by 7 bases, with 17 bases between the two germline ends. The CDR3 covers 14 residues. Germline values: CDR1 SGHRS, CDR2 YFSETQ. CDR3 amino acids: CASSSLPGVGEQYF. CDR3 nucleotide sequence: TGCGCCAGCAGCTCGCTCCCGGGCGTAGGGGAGCAGTACTTC.

The chain recombines TRBV5-4 with TRBJ2-3; D call uncertain. The germline V gene has CDR1 SGHNT and CDR2 YYREEE (reference sequence). This CDR3 has 18 amino acids. V was cut by 0 bases and J by 0 bases, with 17 bases left in between. The CDR3 sequence is CASSLAPGRLTSTDTQYF. The CDR3 nucleotides are TGTGCCAGCAGCTTGGCCCCAGGAAGACTTACCAGCACAGATACGCAGTATTTT.

This clone was seen a few times. J is TRBJ1-3 and V is TRBV28; D may be TRBD1 (6 bases). The V and J ends lost 6 bases and 0 bases respectively, with 12 bases between them. The CDR3 consists of 15 residues. The germline gives CDR1 MDHEN, CDR2 SYDVKM. CDR3 protein: CASSSTGSSGNTIYF. CDR3 coding DNA: TGTGCCAGCAGCTCTACAGGGAGCTCTGGAAACACCATATATTTT.

The chain couples TRBV27 to TRBJ1-2; 11 nucleotides line up with TRBD1. Germline lookup yields CDR1 MNHEY and CDR2 SMNVEV (reference sequence). The CDR3 totals 16 residues. J lost 2 bases, V lost 7 bases, and 9 bases had no gene match. CDR3 in DNA: TGTGCCAGCACCCTTATCGGGGACAGGGGGAACTATGGCTACACCTTC. Its translation is CASTLIGDRGNYGYTF.

This rearrangement joins TRBV18 to TRBJ2-5; TRBD2 agrees at 7 bases. The CDR3 totals 16 residues. Germline CDR1 and CDR2: KGHSH and LQKENI. The V gene end was trimmed by 2 bases and the J gene end by 2 bases; junction bases not matched to a gene: 8. This CDR3 reads CASSPFPSGGQETQYF. CDR3 bases: TGTGCCAGCTCACCATTTCCTAGCGGAGGACAAGAGACCCAGTACTTC. Together with reference TRBV18 and TRBJ2-5, the CDR3 gives the full variable domain: NAGVMQNPRHLVRRRGQEARLRCSPMKGHSHVYWYRQLPEEGLKFMVYLQKENIIDESGMPKERFSAEFPKEGPSILRIQQVVRGDSAAYFCASSPFPSGGQETQYFGPGTRLLVL.

This chain joins TRBV5-6 and TRBJ2-2; D is unclear. This CDR3 has 16 residues. Per the germline V gene, CDR1 is SGHDT and CDR2 is YYEEEE. V shed 1 base and J shed 7 bases, with 17 bases lying between them. The chain's CDR3 is CASSLFNGPLSGELFF. CDR3 nucleotides: TGTGCCAGCAGCTTGTTTAACGGCCCTCTGAGCGGGGAGCTGTTTTTT.

This clone was observed a handful of times. The chain couples TRBV14 to TRBJ1-1; 8 nucleotides line up with TRBD1. Germline CDR1 is SGHDN and CDR2 is FVKESK. Trimming cost V 2 bases and J 5 bases; bases outside gene matches: 7. The CDR3 loop spans 15 amino acids. The CDR3 coding sequence is TGTGCCAGCAGCCAATTTACAGGGGGTGGTACTGAAGCTTTCTTT. Translated, it gives CASSQFTGGGTEAFF.

V usage is TRBV7-9 and J usage is TRBJ1-3, with D hard to call. The V gene's germline CDR1 is SEHNR and CDR2 FQNEAQ (reference sequence). V shed 1 base and J shed 0 bases, with 16 bases lying between them. The CDR3 runs 18 residues. The CDR3 spells CASSLVSRGRSSGNTIYF. CDR3 DNA sequence: TGTGCCAGCAGCTTAGTAAGCCGGGGTCGGAGCTCTGGAAACACCATATATTTT.

This chain links TRBV25-1 with TRBJ2-3; the D is unclear. The CDR3 is 12 amino acids. Trimming cost V 8 bases and J 1 base, with 7 bases left between them. Germline CDR1 and CDR2: MGHDK and SYGVNS. DNA for the CDR3: TGTGCCAGCGCGGCGGGCACAGATACGCAGTATTTT. It is translated as CASAAGTDTQYF.

The chain employs TRBV5-1 and TRBJ1-1; the D gene is possibly TRBD1 (5 bases). The germline V and J ends were trimmed by 5 bases and 1 base, with 12 bases remaining between them. CDR1 is SGHRS, CDR2 YFSETQ, per germline. The CDR3 is 14 residues long. The CDR3 DNA reads as TGCGCCAGCAGGGACAACTGGCAGAACACTGAAGCTTTCTTT. Translation gives CASRDNWQNTEAFF.

The chain has TRBV5-1 and TRBJ2-5; D ambiguous. The V gene lost 4 bases and the J gene lost 4 bases, with 11 bases spanning the gap. CDR3 length: 13 residues. The germline V gene encodes CDR1 SGHRS and CDR2 YFSETQ. DNA of the CDR3: TGCGCCAGCAGCCTGACACCGGGAGAGACCCAGTACTTC. Protein: CASSLTPGETQYF.

V usage is TRBV2 and J usage is TRBJ2-1; D might be TRBD2 (5 bases). Germline V CDR1 and CDR2: SNHLY, FYNNEI. The CDR3 spans 14 residues. The germline V and J ends were trimmed by 4 bases and 2 bases, with 9 bases remaining between them. DNA of the CDR3: TGTGCCAGCAGTGCGGGGTTCACCTACAATGAGCAGTTCTTC. It translates to CASSAGFTYNEQFF.

The chain combines TRBV6-5 with TRBJ2-7; perhaps TRBD2 as D (5 bases). The CDR3 length is 16 residues. Looked up from germline, CDR1 is MNHEY and CDR2 is SVGAGI. V lost 3 bases and J lost 4, with 19 bases in between. CDR3 bases: TGTGCCAGCAGTTATAGCGAGACCCGCTTGGGGTACGAGCAGTACTTC. Amino acid sequence: CASSYSETRLGYEQYF.

The chain couples TRBV6-1 to TRBJ2-3; tentative D call: TRBD1 (6 bases). The germline V gene has CDR1 MNHNS and CDR2 SASEGT. Trimming took 1 base from V and 4 from J, leaving 12 bases between them. CDR3 length: 15 residues. In DNA, the CDR3 is TGTGCCAGCAGTGAAGGGGAAGAGGGGGCAGATACGCAGTATTTT. This codes for CASSEGEEGADTQYF.

V gene TRBV29-1 combines with J gene TRBJ2-7; 7 positions agree with TRBD1. CDR1 SQVTM and CDR2 ANQGSEA come from the germline V gene. The junction had 5 bases not matched to a gene; V was cut back by 3 bases and J by 0 bases. The CDR3 totals 14 residues. CDR3 sequence: CSVEGAGGSYEQYF. The DNA for the CDR3 is TGCAGCGTTGAGGGGGCAGGGGGCTCCTACGAGCAGTACTTC.

This clone has just a few counts. The rearrangement uses TRBV7-9 and TRBJ2-7; 10 bases are a match to TRBD2. CDR1 and CDR2 from the germline V gene are SEHNR and FQNEAQ (reference sequence). V lost 4 bases to trimming and J lost 3 bases; unmatched junction nucleotides: 3. This CDR3 region has 14 residues. This CDR3 reads CASSSSGGNYEQYF. In DNA form, the CDR3 reads TGTGCCAGCAGCTCTAGCGGGGGAAACTACGAGCAGTACTTC.

The rearrangement links TRBV2 to TRBJ2-2; D is unclear. The germline V gene encodes CDR1 SNHLY and CDR2 FYNNEI. Trimming left V 3 bases short and J 5 bases short, with 10 bases between. The CDR3 length is 14 residues. The CDR3 region is CASSDVGRTGELFF. The CDR3 DNA reads TGTGCCAGCAGTGACGTGGGCAGGACCGGGGAGCTGTTTTTT. Variable domain in full (rest from reference TRBV2 and TRBJ2-2): EPEVTQTPSHQVTQMGQEVILRCVPISNHLYFYWYRQILGQKVEFLVSFYNNEISEKSEIFDDQFSVERPDGSNFTLKIRSTKLEDSAMYFCASSDVGRTGELFFGEGSRLTVL.